Below are 21 T cell receptor beta chains sequenced from a single sample in a study of regulatory T cells in long-lasting Graves disease. Construction of TCR beta libraries relied on iRepertoire HTBI primers and on Arm-PCR targeting CDR3 regions. TCRdb reanalysed the multiplex PCR reads using MiXCR and keeps one entry per CDR3 protein. Here the sample spans approximately 470,000 distinct CDR3 sequences, around 20% being singletons. Time point defined: persistent/refractory GD, antithyroid drugs over 5 years with positive TRAb. There was RNA extracted from PBMCs, and the TCR library was made from it. This specimen was peripheral blood mononuclear cells (PBMCs), taken when the disease was refractory, from a patient treated with antithyroid drugs. These receptors originate from a female donor with Graves disease.

This clonotype was detected only a few times. The V gene is TRBV7-3, the J gene TRBJ2-7; 8 bases fit TRBD2. The CDR3 length is 14 residues. The ends lost 3 bases at V and 6 bases at J; junction bases unmatched: 7. The germline V gene has CDR1 SGHTA and CDR2 FQGTGA. The CDR3 here is CASSLTGGEAEQYF. As DNA, the CDR3 is TGTGCCAGCAGCTTGACCGGGGGGGAAGCCGAGCAGTACTTC.

This clonotype was observed a few times. The chain carries TRBV24-1 and TRBJ2-5; 7 positions match TRBD2. CDR3 size: 17 residues. Looked up from germline, CDR1 is KGHDR and CDR2 is SFDVKD. Trimming took 0 bases from V and 4 from J; bases not matched to a gene: 10. The CDR3 DNA sequence: TGTGCCACCAGTGATTTGGGAGTGGGTGGGGAGGGAGAGACCCAGTACTTC. This translates into CATSDLGVGGEGETQYF.

This clonotype was found a few times. The gene calls are TRBV9 and TRBJ1-4; 8 bases map to TRBD1. The germline V gene has CDR1 SGDLS and CDR2 YYNGEE. CDR3 length equals 16 residues. J was trimmed by 7 bases and V by 1 base; bases with no gene match: 9. The CDR3 here is CASSVTGQGIAEKLFF. The DNA of the CDR3 is TGTGCCAGCAGCGTAACCGGACAGGGAATTGCTGAAAAACTGTTTTTT. The whole variable domain, filled in from reference TRBV9 and TRBJ1-4, reads DSGVTQTPKHLITATGQRVTLRCSPRSGDLSVYWYQQSLDQGLQFLIQYYNGEERAKGNILERFSAQQFPDLHSELNLSSLELGDSALYFCASSVTGQGIAEKLFFGSGTQLSVL.

The table lists this clonotype with many counts. The V call is TRBV6-5, the J call TRBJ1-6, with a possible D match to TRBD1 (5 bases). CDR1 is MNHEY, CDR2 SVGAGI, per germline. V gave up 2 bases and J gave up 9 bases, with 11 bases separating them. CDR3 length: 14 amino acids. The CDR3 is CASSYEAGGSPLHF. The DNA for the CDR3 is TGTGCCAGCAGTTACGAGGCCGGGGGTTCACCCCTCCACTTT.

V is TRBV9 and J is TRBJ2-7; tentatively, D is TRBD2 (5 bases). Germline CDR1 SGDLS, CDR2 YYNGEE. V lost 0 bases, J lost 1 base, and 8 bases lay in between. The CDR3 loop spans 14 amino acids. CDR3 residues: CASSVDVASYEQYF. CDR3 bases: TGTGCCAGCAGCGTAGATGTAGCGTCCTACGAGCAGTACTTC.

V gene TRBV5-1 combines with J gene TRBJ2-5, with 7 bases identical to TRBD1. CDR1 and CDR2 from the germline V gene are SGHRS and YFSETQ. Trimming cost V 4 bases and J 3 bases; bases outside gene matches: 6. This CDR3 region has 14 residues. CDR3 residues: CASSRDRNEETQYF. The CDR3 DNA reads TGCGCCAGCAGCCGGGACAGAAATGAAGAGACCCAGTACTTC.

The chain uses TRBV6-2 or TRBV6-3 and TRBJ2-7; 10 positions match TRBD2. V was pared by 2 bases and J by 6 bases, with 7 bases of the junction left unmatched. Germline-derived CDR1 and CDR2 are MNHEY and SVGEGT. CDR3 length equals 15 residues. The CDR3, as DNA: TGTGCCAGCAGTTACCCCACTAGCGGGACAGGCGAGCAGTACTTC. Its protein product is CASSYPTSGTGEQYF.

CDR3 residues: CASSQETGIKQYF. The CDR3 region has the DNA TGTGCCAGCAGCCAAGAGACGGGAATTAAGCAGTACTTC. The chain couples TRBV14 to TRBJ2-7, with D tentatively TRBD2 (5 bases). The CDR3 consists of 13 residues. From germline, CDR1 is SGHDN and CDR2 FVKESK. With 0 bases removed from V and 8 bases from J, the gap between germline ends came to 11 bases.

V and J are TRBV19 and TRBJ2-7; D is possibly TRBD1 (5 bases). CDR1 is LNHDA and CDR2 is SQIVND in the germline V gene (reference sequence). The V gene lost 3 bases and the J gene lost 6 bases, with 15 bases spanning the gap. The CDR3 totals 14 residues. The CDR3, as DNA: TGTGCCAGTAGTATTCAGGGAAGTTCTCCCGAGCAGTACTTC. Amino acids: CASSIQGSSPEQYF.

A few counts support this clonotype. The chain recombines TRBV27 with TRBJ1-3; D might be TRBD1 (6 bases). V shed 5 bases and J shed 0 bases, with 11 bases lying between them. This CDR3 region has 15 residues. CDR1 is MNHEY, CDR2 SMNVEV, per germline (reference sequence). This chain's CDR3 is CASSITGFSGNTIYF. The CDR3 nucleotides are TGTGCCAGCAGTATTACAGGGTTCTCTGGAAACACCATATATTTT.

This clonotype was detected ten times or more. The chain uses TRBV29-1 and TRBJ2-7; 10 positions agree with TRBD2. J was trimmed by 3 bases and V by 7 bases; bases with no gene match: 15. The CDR3 totals 16 residues. Looked up from germline, CDR1 is SQVTM and CDR2 is ANQGSEA. The CDR3 loop reads CSAPFLGAGGIYEQYF. As DNA, the CDR3 is TGCAGCGCCCCTTTCCTTGGAGCGGGAGGGATCTACGAGCAGTACTTC.

This chain uses TRBV27 with TRBJ1-2; possible D gene TRBD1, 5 bases. The CDR3 contains 13 residues. CDR1 MNHEY and CDR2 SMNVEV come from the germline V gene (reference sequence). Trimming took 5 bases from V and 7 from J, leaving 14 bases between them. The CDR3: CASSPVWGSGYTF. The CDR3 nucleotides read TGTGCCAGCAGTCCCGTTTGGGGGTCTGGCTACACCTTC.

Many counts were recorded for this clonotype. The rearrangement uses TRBV12-3 or TRBV12-4 and TRBJ1-5, with TRBD1 identical over 7 bases. The CDR3 length is 16 residues. With V trimmed by 3 bases and J by 3 bases, 8 bases remained unmatched. The CDR3 region has the DNA TGTGCCAGCAGTTTGGTCGGACAGGCACACAATCAGCCCCAGCATTTT. It specifies CASSLVGQAHNQPQHF.

The V and J genes are TRBV19 and TRBJ2-6; D call uncertain. The length of the CDR3 is 16 residues. Trimming left V 5 bases short and J 3 bases short, with 14 bases between. The V gene's germline CDR1 is LNHDA and CDR2 SQIVND (reference sequence). CDR3 in amino acids: CASSVPRVSGANVLTF. As DNA, the CDR3 is TGTGCCAGTAGTGTCCCTAGGGTGAGTGGGGCCAACGTCCTGACTTTC.

This clonotype was seen more than once but under ten times. The chain is built from TRBV11-2 and TRBJ2-2; unclear D gene. There are 13 residues in the CDR3. V shed 0 bases and J shed 6 bases, with 5 bases lying between them. The germline V gene has CDR1 SGHAT and CDR2 FQNNGV. The CDR3 DNA is TGTGCCAGCAGCTTAGACCTGTCCGGGGAGCTGTTTTTT. Residues: CASSLDLSGELFF.

The rearrangement uses TRBV7-3 and TRBJ2-1, with 10 bases identical to TRBD1. The junction had 5 bases not matched to a gene; V was cut back by 3 bases and J by 6 bases. This CDR3 is 15 amino acids long. Germline CDR1 and CDR2: SGHTA and FQGTGA. CDR3 coding DNA: TGTGCCAGCAGCTTCGACAGGGGGCCCGCCAATGAGCAGTTCTTC. Translated: CASSFDRGPANEQFF.

The rearrangement links TRBV19 to TRBJ2-2; maybe TRBD1 (6 bases). Germline lookup yields CDR1 LNHDA and CDR2 SQIVND (reference sequence). The CDR3 is 20 amino acids. Trimming removed 6 bases at V and 0 bases at J, with 26 bases between. CDR3 DNA sequence: TGTGCCAGTAGAACACATACTAAAATGACAGGTTCAGCGAACACCGGGGAGCTGTTTTTT. As protein: CASRTHTKMTGSANTGELFF.

About this clonotype: The junction shows a germline mismatch at one end, possibly a read error. The chain joins TRBV6-2 or TRBV6-3 to TRBJ1-1, with D perhaps matching TRBD1 (5 bases). The germline CDR1 and CDR2 sequences are MNHEY and SVGEGT. The CDR3 consists of 15 residues. The CDR3 DNA reads TGCGCCAGCAGCCACAGGCATCCCGGAAACACTGAAGCTTTCTTT. This encodes CASSHRHPGNTEAFF.

Many counts were recorded for this clonotype. The CDR3 DNA sequence: TGTGCCAGCAGCCGCGGGGGCAGGGCCCATTCACCCCTCCACTTT. It specifies CASSRGGRAHSPLHF. The V call is TRBV12-3 or TRBV12-4, the J call TRBJ1-6, with a possible D match to TRBD1 (6 bases). V dropped 6 bases and J dropped 8 bases, with 17 bases sitting between them. There are 15 residues in the CDR3.

This sequence joins TRBV11-3 and TRBJ1-3, with 7 positions matching TRBD1. This CDR3 is 17 amino acids long. Germline CDR1 is SGHNT and CDR2 is YENEEA. Germline trimming cut 1 base from V and 3 bases from J; bases unmatched to any gene: 9. This CDR3 is CASSLGSTGYLGNTIYF. CDR3 DNA: TGTGCCAGCAGCTTAGGCTCGACAGGGTACCTTGGAAACACCATATATTTT.

This clonotype was detected only a few times. At one end, the junction sequence differs from germline, possibly due to a read error. The chain employs TRBV5-1 and TRBJ2-5, with no clear D. This CDR3 region has 11 residues. Germline values: CDR1 SGHRS, CDR2 YFSETQ. The CDR3 reads CASSLDETQYF. In DNA form, the CDR3 reads TGTGCCAGCAGCTTAGATGAGACCCAGTACTTC.